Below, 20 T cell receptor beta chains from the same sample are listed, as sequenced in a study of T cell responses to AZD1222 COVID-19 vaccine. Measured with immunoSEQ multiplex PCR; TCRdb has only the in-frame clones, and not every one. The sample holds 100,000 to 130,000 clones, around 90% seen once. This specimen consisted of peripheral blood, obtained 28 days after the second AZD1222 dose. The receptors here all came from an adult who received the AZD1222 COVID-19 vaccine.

CDR3 sequence reads: CASSLGGGVARKFF. In DNA, the CDR3 is TGTGCCAGCAGCTTAGGAGGTGGGGTGGCTAGGAAGTTCTTC. This chain connects TRBV7-8 to TRBJ2-1; no definite D call. Germline CDR1 SGHVS, CDR2 FQNEAQ. V lost 1 base and J lost 14, with 18 bases in between. The length of the CDR3 is 14 residues.

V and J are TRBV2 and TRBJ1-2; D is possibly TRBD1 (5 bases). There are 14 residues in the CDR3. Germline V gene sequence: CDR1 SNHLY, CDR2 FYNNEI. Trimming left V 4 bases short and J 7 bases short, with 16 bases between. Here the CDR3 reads CASSAGGSGRGYTF. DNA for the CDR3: TGTGCCAGCAGTGCGGGGGGGAGCGGTCGTGGCTACACCTTC.

As DNA, the CDR3 is TGTGCCAGCTCACGGGGGGAGAACACTGAAGCTTTCTTT. Amino acid sequence: CASSRGENTEAFF. This chain links TRBV18 with TRBJ1-1; a possible D gene is TRBD1 (5 bases). The V and J ends lost 4 bases and 1 base respectively, with 7 bases between them. The germline gives CDR1 KGHSH, CDR2 LQKENI. The CDR3 is made up of 13 amino acids.

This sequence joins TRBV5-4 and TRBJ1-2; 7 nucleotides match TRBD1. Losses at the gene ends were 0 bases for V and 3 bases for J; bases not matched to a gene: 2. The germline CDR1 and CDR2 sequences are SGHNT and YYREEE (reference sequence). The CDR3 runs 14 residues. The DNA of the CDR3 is TGTGCCAGCAGCTTGGGTGGGACAGACTATGGCTACACCTTC. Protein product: CASSLGGTDYGYTF.

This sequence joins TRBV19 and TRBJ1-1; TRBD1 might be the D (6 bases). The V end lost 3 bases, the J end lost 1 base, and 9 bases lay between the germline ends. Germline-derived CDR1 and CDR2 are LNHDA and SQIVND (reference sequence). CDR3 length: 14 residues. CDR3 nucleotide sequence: TGTGCCAGTAGTATTTGGGGACAGAACACTGAAGCTTTCTTT. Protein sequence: CASSIWGQNTEAFF.

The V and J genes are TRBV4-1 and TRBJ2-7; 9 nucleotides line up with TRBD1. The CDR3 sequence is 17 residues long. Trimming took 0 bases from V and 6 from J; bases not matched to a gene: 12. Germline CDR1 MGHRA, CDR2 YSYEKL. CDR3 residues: CASSQDRTGTGRAEQYF. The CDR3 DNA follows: TGCGCCAGCAGCCAAGATAGGACCGGGACAGGGAGGGCCGAGCAGTACTTC.

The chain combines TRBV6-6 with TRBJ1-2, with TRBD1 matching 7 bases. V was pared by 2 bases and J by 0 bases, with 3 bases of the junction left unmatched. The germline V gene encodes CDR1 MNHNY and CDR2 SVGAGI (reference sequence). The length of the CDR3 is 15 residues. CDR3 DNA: TGTGCCAGCAGTTACAGGCAGGGGGCTAACTATGGCTACACCTTC. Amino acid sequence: CASSYRQGANYGYTF.

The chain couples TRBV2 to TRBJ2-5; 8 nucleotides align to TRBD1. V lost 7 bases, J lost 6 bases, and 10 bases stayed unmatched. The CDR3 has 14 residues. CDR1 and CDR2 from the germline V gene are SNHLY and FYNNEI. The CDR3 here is CASIPAGGMKTQYF. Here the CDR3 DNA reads TGTGCCAGCATTCCGGCAGGGGGCATGAAGACCCAGTACTTC.

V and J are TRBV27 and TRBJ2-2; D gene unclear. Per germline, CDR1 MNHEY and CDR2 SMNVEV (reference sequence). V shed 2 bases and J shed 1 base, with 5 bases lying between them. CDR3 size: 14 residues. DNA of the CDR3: TGTGCCAGCAGTTTAGGGAAGAACACCGGGGAGCTGTTTTTT. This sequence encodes CASSLGKNTGELFF.

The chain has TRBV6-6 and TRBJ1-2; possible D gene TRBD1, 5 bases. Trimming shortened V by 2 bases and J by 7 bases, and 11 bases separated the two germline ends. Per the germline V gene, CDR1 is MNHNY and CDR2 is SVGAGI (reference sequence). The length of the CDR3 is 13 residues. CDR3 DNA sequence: TGTGCCAGCAGTTACGGGCAGGGCGGTGGCTACACCTTC. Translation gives CASSYGQGGGYTF.

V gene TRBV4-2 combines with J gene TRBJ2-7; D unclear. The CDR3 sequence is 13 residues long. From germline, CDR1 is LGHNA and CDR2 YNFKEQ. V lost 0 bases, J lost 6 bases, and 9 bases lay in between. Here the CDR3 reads CASSQDGRGEQYF. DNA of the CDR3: TGTGCCAGCAGCCAAGATGGACGTGGCGAGCAGTACTTC.

The CDR3 DNA reads as TGTGCCAGCATCTCCCCCCCCCAAGAGACCCAGTACTTC. It is translated as CASISPPQETQYF. V is TRBV7-8 and J is TRBJ2-5; unclear D gene. The germline CDR1 and CDR2 sequences are SGHVS and FQNEAQ. With 7 bases removed from V and 1 base from J, the gap between germline ends came to 10 bases. CDR3 length: 13 residues.

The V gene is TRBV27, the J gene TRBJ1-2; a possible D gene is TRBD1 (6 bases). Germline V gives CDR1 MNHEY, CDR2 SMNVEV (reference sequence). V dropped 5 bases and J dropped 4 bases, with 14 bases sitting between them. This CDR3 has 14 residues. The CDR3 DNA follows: TGTGCCAGCAGTCTAAGGGGGGAAGGCTATGGCTACACCTTC. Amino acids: CASSLRGEGYGYTF.

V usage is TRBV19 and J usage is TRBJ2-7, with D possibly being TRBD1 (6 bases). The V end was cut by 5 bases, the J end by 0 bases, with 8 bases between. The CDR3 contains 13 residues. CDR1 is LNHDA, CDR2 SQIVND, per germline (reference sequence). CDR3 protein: CASSVDSSYEQYF. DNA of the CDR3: TGTGCCAGTAGTGTGGACAGCTCCTACGAGCAGTACTTC. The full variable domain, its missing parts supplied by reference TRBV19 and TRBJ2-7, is DGGITQSPKYLFRKEGQNVTLSCEQNLNHDAMYWYRQDPGQGLRLIYYSQIVNDFQKGDIAEGYSVSREKKESFPLTVTSAQKNPTAFYLCASSVDSSYEQYFGPGTRLTVT.

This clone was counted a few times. The CDR3 loop reads CASSPRPGNTIYF. The DNA for the CDR3 is TGTGCCAGCAGCCCACGCCCTGGAAACACCATATATTTT. The rearrangement uses TRBV7-8 and TRBJ1-3; the D is unclear. Germline V gene data show CDR1 as SGHVS and CDR2 as FQNEAQ. This CDR3 contains 13 residues. V shed 5 bases and J shed 2 bases, with 7 bases lying between them.

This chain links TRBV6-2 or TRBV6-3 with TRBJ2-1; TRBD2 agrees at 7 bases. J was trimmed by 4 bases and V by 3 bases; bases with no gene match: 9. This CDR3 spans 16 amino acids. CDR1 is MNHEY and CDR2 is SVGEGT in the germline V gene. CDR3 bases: TGTGCCAGCAGTTATGTCGCGGGCGGGGGATACAATGAGCAGTTCTTC. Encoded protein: CASSYVAGGGYNEQFF.

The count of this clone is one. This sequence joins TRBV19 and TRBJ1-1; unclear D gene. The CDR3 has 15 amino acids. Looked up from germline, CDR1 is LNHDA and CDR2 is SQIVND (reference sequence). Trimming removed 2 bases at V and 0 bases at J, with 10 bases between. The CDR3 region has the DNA TGTGCCAGTAGTATATACCCAGGAGTGAACACTGAAGCTTTCTTT. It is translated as CASSIYPGVNTEAFF.

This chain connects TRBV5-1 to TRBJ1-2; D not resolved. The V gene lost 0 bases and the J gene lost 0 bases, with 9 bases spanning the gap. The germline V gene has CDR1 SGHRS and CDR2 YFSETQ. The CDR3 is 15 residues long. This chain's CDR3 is CASSLGTPTNYGYTF. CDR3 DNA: TGCGCCAGCAGCTTGGGGACCCCTACTAACTATGGCTACACCTTC.

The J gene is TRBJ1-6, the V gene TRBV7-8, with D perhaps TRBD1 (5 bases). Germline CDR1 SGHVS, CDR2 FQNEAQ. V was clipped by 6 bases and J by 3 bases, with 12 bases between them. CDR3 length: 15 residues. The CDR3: CASRPGGGYNSPLHF. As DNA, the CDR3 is TGTGCCAGCAGACCCGGCGGGGGCTATAATTCACCCCTCCACTTT.

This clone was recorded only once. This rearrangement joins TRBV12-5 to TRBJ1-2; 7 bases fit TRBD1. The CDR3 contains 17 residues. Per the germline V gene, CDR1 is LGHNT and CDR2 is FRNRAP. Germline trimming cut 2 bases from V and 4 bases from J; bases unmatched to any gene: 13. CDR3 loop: CASGLPLRTGECYGYTF. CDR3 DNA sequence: TGTGCTAGTGGTTTGCCCCTTAGGACAGGCGAGTGCTATGGCTACACCTTC.